This is a list of T cell receptor beta chains from one sample in a study of T-cell memory formation after mild COVID-19. TCRdb reprocessed the 5' RACE reads via MiXCR and lists one record per CDR3 protein. There are about 340,000 distinct CDR3 sequences in the sample; 20% to 25% occur only once, and roughly 23% lies in the top ten. Material: PBMCs or a T cell subset sorted from them (not recorded which). The receptors shown here come from a young man who had mild COVID-19 (a few samples of this study predate the infection). Cell type and time point are not known. Both conserved end residues are part of each CDR3. The order of the fields is J gene, V gene, clone size, D gene, CDR3 DNA, CDR3 protein. The D gene is left open where the match is weak. Only part of the rows carry a size: once, few, many, or a class if the clone is expanded.

TRBJ2-1 | TRBV20-1 | . | . | TGCAGTGCTAGAGGTTCACCAGTGGAGGAGCAGTTCTTC | CSARGSPVEEQFF
TRBJ1-6 | TRBV12-3/TRBV12-4 | . | TRBD1 | TGTGCCAGCAGTCAACAGGGGGGTAATTCACCCCTCCACTTT | CASSQQGGNSPLHF
TRBJ2-6 | TRBV6-5 | . | . | TGTGCCAGCAGTCCATATCCAGTGGCAGGGGCCAACGTCCTGACTTTC | CASSPYPVAGANVLTF
TRBJ2-3 | TRBV12-3/TRBV12-4 | many | TRBD2 | TGTGCCAGCACCCGACTAGCGGGGGTCCATCTCACAGATACGCAGTATTTT | CASTRLAGVHLTDTQYF
TRBJ1-1 | TRBV12-3/TRBV12-4 | . | . | TGTGCCAGCAGAACTCTGGGGGCTGAAGCTTTCTTT | CASRTLGAEAFF
TRBJ2-5 | TRBV11-2 | few | . | TGTGCCAGCAGCCCATTGGGGTCTGAGACCCAGTACTTC | CASSPLGSETQYF
TRBJ2-3 | TRBV29-1 | few | . | TGCAGCGTTGAACGGGACAGCACAGATACGCAGTATTTT | CSVERDSTDTQYF
TRBJ2-7 | TRBV4-1 | few | TRBD1 | TGCGCCAGCAGCCAAGAATTGGGACAGGGGTACGAGCAGTACTTC | CASSQELGQGYEQYF
TRBJ2-3 | TRBV9 | . | . | TGTGCCAGCAGCGACCCCGGGGGCACAGATACGCAGTATTTT | CASSDPGGTDTQYF
TRBJ1-3 | TRBV4-3 | few | . | TGCGCCAGCAGCCAAGATCTGAGTATTGGAAACACCATATATTTT | CASSQDLSIGNTIYF
TRBJ1-2 | TRBV6-4 | . | . | TGTGCCAGCAGTGACCCAGACAGGCGCGGGAGCTACACCTTC | CASSDPDRRGSYTF
TRBJ1-1 | TRBV19 | . | TRBD1 | TGTGCCAGTAGTTGGCCCGGGACAGCCACTGAAGCTTTCTTT | CASSWPGTATEAFF
TRBJ2-5 | TRBV6-6 | few | . | TGTGCCAGCAGCCCTCAGTATTGGGGCGGAGAGACCCAGTACTTC | CASSPQYWGGETQYF
TRBJ2-7 | TRBV7-6 | few | . | TGTGCCAGCAGCCAAACGTCAGGGGTCCCCTACGAGCAGTACTTC | CASSQTSGVPYEQYF
TRBJ1-6 | TRBV6-4 | . | . | TGTGCCAGCAGTGACGGGCAGTATAATTCACCCCTCCACTTT | CASSDGQYNSPLHF
TRBJ2-1 | TRBV20-1 | . | TRBD2 | TGCAGTGCTAGGATACGAGCGGGGGGGTCCAATGAGCAGTTCTTC | CSARIRAGGSNEQFF
TRBJ2-3 | TRBV27 | . | . | TGTGCCAGCAGTTTATCCGTCGTGGACTGGCCCGTAGATACGCAGTATTTT | CASSLSVVDWPVDTQYF
TRBJ2-1 | TRBV4-1 | . | . | TGCGCCAGCAGCCAAGTCGCGGACACCGCGTGGAATGAGCAGTTCTTC | CASSQVADTAWNEQFF
TRBJ1-1 | TRBV28 | few | . | TGTGCCAGCATAACTTTGAACACTGAAGCTTTCTTT | CASITLNTEAFF
TRBJ2-5 | TRBV4-3 | . | . | TGCGCCAGCAGCCAAGATCACCGGGGGGCCGGACAAGAGACCCAGTACTTC | CASSQDHRGAGQETQYF
TRBJ1-5 | TRBV6-5 | . | . | TGTGCCAGCAGTCCAAACCGCAATCAGCCCCAGCATTTT | CASSPNRNQPQHF
TRBJ2-3 | TRBV11-1 | . | . | TGTGCCAGCAGCCCCCGGGTGAGCGGCCCAGATACGCAGTATTTT | CASSPRVSGPDTQYF